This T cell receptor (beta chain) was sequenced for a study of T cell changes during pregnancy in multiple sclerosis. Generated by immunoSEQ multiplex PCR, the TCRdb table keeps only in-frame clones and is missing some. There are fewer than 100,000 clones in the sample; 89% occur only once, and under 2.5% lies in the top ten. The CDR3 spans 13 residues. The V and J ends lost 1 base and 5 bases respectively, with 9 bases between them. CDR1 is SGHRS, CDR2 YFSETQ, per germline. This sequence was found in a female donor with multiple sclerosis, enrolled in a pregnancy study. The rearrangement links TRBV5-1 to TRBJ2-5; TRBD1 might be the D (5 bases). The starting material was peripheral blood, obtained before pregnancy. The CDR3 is CASSLRGEETQYF. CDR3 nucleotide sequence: TGCGCCAGCAGCTTGAGGGGTGAGGAGACCCAGTACTTC. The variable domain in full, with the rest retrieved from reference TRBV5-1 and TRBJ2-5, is KAGVTQTPRYLIKTRGQQVTLSCSPISGHRSVSWYQQTPGQGLQFLFEYFSETQRNKGNFPGRFSGRQFSNSRSEMNVSTLELGDSALYLCASSLRGEETQYFGPGTRLLVL.